The entry below describes one T cell receptor beta chain. Some clones are missing from TCRdb's copy, which holds only in-frame ones; the method was immunoSEQ multiplex PCR. The sample records 150,000 or so clones, roughly 88% being singletons. CDR1 and CDR2 (germline): KGHSH, LQKENI. The junction had 8 bases not matched to a gene; V was cut back by 1 base and J by 8 bases. This CDR3 is built from 16 residues. The sample originates from a study of blood T cell repertoires in COVID-19. Study-wide context: Samples of COVID-19 (acute and convalescent) were obtained from the United States, Italy and Spain. PBMCs, B-cell-depleted T cells, or T cells provided the cDNA or gDNA that made up the material.

Everyone who took part was roughly 18 to 95 years old, and they came from 24 US areas. This rearrangement joins TRBV18 to TRBJ1-2, with TRBD1 identical over 12 bases. The sequenced sample consisted of PBMCs or T cells enriched from blood (not recorded which). The receptor's source is an older woman who had recovered from COVID-19. The CDR3 is CASSPREGQGAFGYTF. The CDR3 coding sequence is TGTGCCAGCTCACCACGCGAGGGACAGGGGGCTTTCGGCTACACCTTC.